The next 28 T cell receptor beta chains were all read from a single sample in a study of T cell responses to AZD1222 COVID-19 vaccine. Assay used: immunoSEQ multiplex PCR; TCRdb lists only in-frame clones, some missing. The data contain 140,000 to 150,000 clones, nearly 90% of them seen just once; the ten biggest clones take up 5% to 5.5%. Material: peripheral blood, obtained on day 0 of AZD1222 vaccination. The source of these receptors is an adult in good health.

This chain connects TRBV19 to TRBJ1-3; 9 bases are a match to TRBD1. In germline, CDR1 is LNHDA, CDR2 SQIVND (reference sequence). V was clipped by 7 bases and J by 4 bases; unmatched bases: 2. The CDR3 runs to 13 residues. The CDR3 DNA reads as TGTGCCAGTAACAGGGGGCTCGGAAACACCATATATTTT. Its translation: CASNRGLGNTIYF.

The rearrangement links TRBV5-1 to TRBJ1-1; D perhaps matches TRBD1 (5 bases). The CDR3 is made up of 14 amino acids. Between the trimmed V and J ends, which lost 4 bases and 2 bases, there was a span of 12 bases. In germline, CDR1 is SGHRS, CDR2 YFSETQ. The CDR3 sequence: CASSRQPGNTEAFF. CDR3 sequence (DNA): TGCGCCAGCAGCCGACAGCCGGGAAACACTGAAGCTTTCTTT.

This chain joins TRBV15 and TRBJ1-2, with TRBD1 matching 7 bases. Germline CDR1 and CDR2: LNHNV and YYDKDF (reference sequence). With V trimmed by 4 bases and J by 3 bases, 5 bases remained unmatched. This CDR3 is 14 amino acids long. The CDR3 here is CATSNLQGYYGYTF. Written as DNA, the CDR3 is TGTGCCACCAGCAATCTACAGGGGTACTATGGCTACACCTTC.

The CDR3 loop reads CASSLRGGADTQYF. CDR3 nucleotide sequence: TGTGCCAGCAGCCTCAGGGGAGGGGCAGATACGCAGTATTTT. The chain links TRBV6-5 to TRBJ2-3; maybe TRBD2 (7 bases). Trimming removed 6 bases from V and 4 bases from J, with 14 bases in between. Per the germline V gene, CDR1 is MNHEY and CDR2 is SVGAGI. This CDR3 is 14 amino acids long.

On this clone itself: Other DNA sequences in the sample encode the same CDR3. This chain connects TRBV5-1 to TRBJ1-3, with a tentative D call TRBD1 (5 bases). This CDR3 has 15 residues. Trimming pared 0 bases from V and 0 bases from J, leaving 7 bases between. Germline-derived CDR1 and CDR2 are SGHRS and YFSETQ. The CDR3 spells CASSLDRRSGNTIYF. DNA for the CDR3: TGCGCCAGCAGCTTGGACAGGCGCTCTGGAAACACCATATATTTT.

This chain uses TRBV28 with TRBJ1-3; no definite D call. CDR3 size: 13 residues. CDR1 and CDR2 from the germline V gene are MDHEN and SYDVKM. Trimming stripped 2 bases from V and 4 bases from J, with 6 bases between. As DNA, the CDR3 is TGTGCCAGCAGTTTAATGTGGGGAAACACCATATATTTT. Translating it yields CASSLMWGNTIYF.

This clone was observed a handful of times. This chain's CDR3 is CASSTLANTGELFF. The CDR3 DNA reads TGTGCCAGTAGTACTCTCGCGAACACCGGGGAGCTGTTTTTT. This chain connects TRBV19 to TRBJ2-2; D gene ambiguous. The CDR3 spans 14 residues. Per the germline V gene, CDR1 is LNHDA and CDR2 is SQIVND (reference sequence). Trimming removed 4 bases at V and 0 bases at J, with 6 bases between.

V usage is TRBV6-5 and J usage is TRBJ1-6; D is unresolved. Trimming stripped 7 bases from V and 9 bases from J, with 10 bases between. CDR3 size: 12 residues. In germline, CDR1 is MNHEY, CDR2 SVGAGI. The CDR3 DNA reads TGTGCCAGCACGCGATATGGTTCACCCCTCCACTTT. Encoded protein: CASTRYGSPLHF.

The chain recombines TRBV18 with TRBJ1-1, with TRBD1 matching over 7 bases. CDR3 length: 13 amino acids. After removal of 6 bases from V and 6 bases from J, the junction contained 7 bases not matched to a gene. Germline CDR1 and CDR2: KGHSH and LQKENI. CDR3 sequence: CASSARDSSEAFF. CDR3 in DNA: TGTGCCAGCTCGGCCCGGGACAGCTCTGAAGCTTTCTTT.

The chain uses TRBV28 and TRBJ1-1; D might be TRBD1 (6 bases). The CDR3 is 15 amino acids. Deletions cut 6 bases from V and 1 base from J, with 15 bases between. CDR1 is MDHEN, CDR2 SYDVKM, per germline. CDR3 sequence reads: CASSPWEGGNTEAFF. For the CDR3, the DNA is TGTGCCAGCAGCCCCTGGGAGGGGGGGAACACTGAAGCTTTCTTT. Full variable domain (outside the CDR3, taken from reference TRBV28 and TRBJ1-1): DVKVTQSSRYLVKRTGEKVFLECVQDMDHENMFWYRQDPGLGLRLIYFSYDVKMKEKGDIPEGYSVSREKKERFSLILESASTNQTSMYLCASSPWEGGNTEAFFGQGTRLTVV.

The chain uses TRBV2 and TRBJ1-2; the D is unclear. Looked up from germline, CDR1 is SNHLY and CDR2 is FYNNEI. The V and J ends lost 6 bases and 0 bases respectively, with 11 bases between them. The CDR3 contains 14 residues. The CDR3 nucleotides are TGTGCCAGCAGGGTCGATTCCTCTAACTATGGCTACACCTTC. Its protein is CASRVDSSNYGYTF.

The chain has TRBV10-1 and TRBJ2-1; 13 bases fit TRBD2. The junction had 10 bases not matched to a gene; V was cut back by 6 bases and J by 2 bases. Per the germline V gene, CDR1 is WNHNN and CDR2 is SYGVQD (reference sequence). The CDR3 consists of 18 residues. This CDR3 reads CASSGTSGELGAYNEQFF. The CDR3 DNA reads as TGCGCCAGCAGCGGGACTAGCGGGGAGTTGGGGGCCTACAATGAGCAGTTCTTC.

The rearrangement links TRBV5-5 to TRBJ1-5; D is ambiguous. The germline V gene encodes CDR1 SGHKS and CDR2 YYEKEE (reference sequence). V lost 1 base to trimming and J lost 3 bases, with 11 bases between them. The CDR3 totals 15 residues. DNA for the CDR3: TGTGCCAGCAGCTTGCGGTTAGCGATCAATCAGCCCCAGCATTTT. As protein: CASSLRLAINQPQHF.

V gene TRBV11-2 combines with J gene TRBJ2-1; no clear D. CDR1 and CDR2 (germline): SGHAT, FQNNGV. Trimming took 2 bases from V and 4 from J, leaving 9 bases between them. The CDR3 is 14 residues long. This CDR3 is CASSLSRLYNEQFF. CDR3 nucleotide sequence: TGTGCCAGCAGCTTATCTAGGTTATACAATGAGCAGTTCTTC.

This clone was observed a single time. The chain has TRBV27 and TRBJ2-7; 7 bases are shared with TRBD2. The V and J ends lost 4 bases and 0 bases, in that order; junction bases with no gene match: 9. Germline values: CDR1 MNHEY, CDR2 SMNVEV (reference sequence). CDR3 length equals 16 residues. Here the CDR3 DNA reads TGTGCCAGCAGTTCCCCTTCGCGGGAGAGCTCCTACGAGCAGTACTTC. This gives the protein CASSSPSRESSYEQYF.

This chain links TRBV7-8 with TRBJ1-2; no firm D call. Germline CDR1 SGHVS, CDR2 FQNEAQ. The ends were cut back, 4 bases at V and 1 base at J, with 13 bases in the middle. The CDR3 extends over 15 amino acids. The CDR3 bases are TGTGCCAGCAGCTCATTAAGAGAGCATAACTATGGCTACACCTTC. Translation: CASSSLREHNYGYTF.

This clone turned up a few times. V and J are TRBV28 and TRBJ1-1; D is unresolved. The CDR3 has 13 residues. V lost 7 bases to trimming and J lost 0 bases, with 9 bases between them. Germline V gene lookup returns CDR1 MDHEN and CDR2 SYDVKM. CDR3 DNA sequence: TGTGCCAGCAAGGAGGTATTGAACACTGAAGCTTTCTTT. Translation gives CASKEVLNTEAFF.

The CDR3 region is CASSLRRADEQFF. The DNA of the CDR3 is TGTGCCAGCAGCCTTCGAAGGGCGGATGAGCAGTTCTTC. The rearrangement links TRBV7-9 to TRBJ2-1, with no clear D. The CDR3 runs to 13 residues. Germline V gene sequence: CDR1 SEHNR, CDR2 FQNEAQ (reference sequence). V gave up 5 bases and J gave up 8 bases, with 13 bases separating them.

The chain links TRBV2 to TRBJ1-1; no firm D call. The CDR3 covers 14 residues. The ends were cut back, 5 bases at V and 1 base at J, with 11 bases in the middle. Germline V gene sequence: CDR1 SNHLY, CDR2 FYNNEI. The CDR3 region is CASSPDRTNTEAFF. As DNA, the CDR3 is TGTGCCAGCAGTCCGGACCGTACGAACACTGAAGCTTTCTTT.

V gene TRBV9 combines with J gene TRBJ2-3; no definite D call. The V end was cut by 1 base, the J end by 0 bases, with 9 bases between. Germline CDR1 SGDLS, CDR2 YYNGEE. The CDR3 sequence is 15 residues long. The CDR3 is CASSVNDPSTDTQYF. In DNA form, the CDR3 reads TGTGCCAGCAGCGTAAACGATCCCAGCACAGATACGCAGTATTTT.

The chain joins TRBV7-9 to TRBJ2-1; 11 bases match TRBD2. The V gene end was trimmed by 1 base and the J gene end by 7 bases; junction bases not matched to a gene: 6. The CDR3 loop spans 16 amino acids. In germline, CDR1 is SEHNR, CDR2 FQNEAQ (reference sequence). In DNA, the CDR3 is TGTGCCAGCAGCTTAGTAGCGGGAGGGACGGGTAATGAGCAGTTCTTC. This gives the protein CASSLVAGGTGNEQFF.

The rearrangement links TRBV6-2 or TRBV6-3 to TRBJ2-5; 7 nucleotides match TRBD2. The CDR3 is 14 amino acids. The trim removed 5 bases at V and 5 bases at J, leaving 8 bases unmatched. CDR1 is MNHEY and CDR2 is SVGEGT in the germline V gene. In DNA form, the CDR3 reads TGTGCCAGCAGTCTTGCGGGAGTGAGGGAGACCCAGTACTTC. It codes for CASSLAGVRETQYF.

DNA for the CDR3: TGTGCCAGCAGCCCGCCGTTAAGGTTAGGGAATGAGCAGTTCTTC. This gives the protein CASSPPLRLGNEQFF. The genes are TRBV7-9 and TRBJ2-1; unclear D gene. Trimming stripped 5 bases from V and 7 bases from J, with 18 bases between. The germline V gene encodes CDR1 SEHNR and CDR2 FQNEAQ (reference sequence). This CDR3 is 15 amino acids long.

V and J are TRBV5-1 and TRBJ2-2; TRBD2 matches at 16 bases. With V trimmed by 0 bases and J by 4 bases, 6 bases remained unmatched. CDR3 length: 19 residues. The germline V gene has CDR1 SGHRS and CDR2 YFSETQ. CDR3 in amino acids: CASSLAPGLAGGGTGELFF. The CDR3 DNA follows: TGCGCCAGCAGCTTGGCCCCGGGACTAGCGGGAGGGGGCACCGGGGAGCTGTTTTTT.

V gene TRBV6-6 combines with J gene TRBJ1-2; 8 bases match TRBD1. J lost 6 bases, V lost 5 bases, and 11 bases had no gene match. Looked up from germline, CDR1 is MNHNY and CDR2 is SVGAGI (reference sequence). This CDR3 is built from 15 residues. The CDR3 DNA is TGTGCCAGCAGTCCCGGACAGGGTGAGAGTGATGGCTACACCTTC. Its translation is CASSPGQGESDGYTF.

This chain links TRBV2 with TRBJ1-2; D is unclear. V was shortened by 4 bases and J by 2 bases, with 5 bases between the two germline ends. CDR1 and CDR2 from the germline V gene are SNHLY and FYNNEI. The CDR3 runs to 12 residues. Here the CDR3 DNA reads TGTGCCAGCAGTGCCGGGAACTATGGCTACACCTTC. Translating it yields CASSAGNYGYTF.

V is TRBV7-9 and J is TRBJ2-2, with TRBD1 identical over 7 bases. Germline V gives CDR1 SEHNR, CDR2 FQNEAQ (reference sequence). The CDR3 runs 15 residues. The trim removed 11 bases at V and 2 bases at J, leaving 11 bases unmatched. The CDR3 sequence: CADESTGKNTGELFF. The DNA for the CDR3 is TGTGCCGACGAGTCGACAGGGAAAAACACCGGGGAGCTGTTTTTT.

The chain links TRBV6-5 to TRBJ1-4; weak D call: TRBD1 (6 bases). Trimming cost V 0 bases and J 8 bases, with 13 bases left between them. The CDR3 consists of 15 residues. Germline V gene data show CDR1 as MNHEY and CDR2 as SVGAGI. CDR3 residues: CASSYSPGAEEKLFF. CDR3 bases: TGTGCCAGCAGTTACTCACCGGGGGCCGAGGAAAAACTGTTTTTT.